The present TCR beta chain was sequenced within a study of blood T cells in healthy people across ages. With respect to this clonotype: Its antigen remains unidentified.

The CDR3 runs to 19 residues. Trimming at V came to 4 bases and at J to 0 bases, leaving 10 bases not matched to a gene. The germline V gene has CDR1 SGDLS and CDR2 YYNGEE. A second about 6 to 12 cycle PCR used barcoded and J-beta primers. TCRdb passed the 5' RACE reads through MiXCR, listing each CDR3 protein once. Of 550,000 to 750,000 distinct CDR3 sequences listed, more than 20% are singletons. Study outcomes and limitations: Researchers report that TCR beta diversity correlated strongly with naive T cell percentage. Aged donors had fewer naive CD4+ cells and lower diversity than long-lived donors.

No fewer than 5.5 micrograms of total RNA were isolated from every sample. The receptor's source is a man aged 65 to 85 in good health. Sequencing was done on a sample of blood. This chain links TRBV9 with TRBJ2-6; TRBD2 matches at 10 bases. The CDR3 spells CASSPQIAGGFSGANVLTF. CDR3 coding DNA: TGTGCCAGCAGCCCCCAGATAGCGGGAGGTTTCTCTGGGGCCAACGTCCTGACTTTC.